The 7 T cell receptor beta chains in this list originate from one sample, sequenced in a study of T cell responses to AZD1222 COVID-19 vaccine (dated by TCRdb to the early 2020s). The library came from the immunoSEQ multiplex PCR assay. TCRdb stores this immuneACCESS table with in-frame sequences only. Part of the clones is absent; in the studies checked, under half of the shortfall reflects unresolved V genes, and no reason is known for the rest. The sample profile shows some 120,000 clones; approximately 91% of them were found once. The top ten constitute roughly a quarter of the sample. Sample time point, as interpreted from the label and publication: baseline before first vaccination. Sequenced here: peripheral blood, sampled on day 0 of AZD1222 vaccination. These receptors were collected from an adult in good health.

This sequence joins TRBV20-1 and TRBJ1-3; 8 bases fit TRBD1. CDR1 and CDR2 (germline): DFQATT, SNEGSKA (reference sequence). This CDR3 has 14 residues. V lost 3 bases, J lost 0 bases, and 1 base stayed unmatched. The chain's CDR3 is CSASTGGSGNTIYF. CDR3 bases: TGCAGTGCTAGTACAGGGGGCTCTGGAAACACCATATATTTT.

The J gene is TRBJ1-6, the V gene TRBV6-5; D not resolved. This CDR3 is 16 amino acids long. CDR1 is MNHEY and CDR2 is SVGAGI in the germline V gene. Deletions cut 4 bases from V and 10 bases from J, with 20 bases between. The DNA for the CDR3 is TGTGCCAGCAGTTTCCAGGCCACGGAAGCGGGGTCACCCCTCCACTTT. Protein: CASSFQATEAGSPLHF.

This rearrangement joins TRBV2 to TRBJ1-4, with D perhaps TRBD1 (5 bases). With 6 bases removed from V and 3 bases from J, the gap between germline ends came to 14 bases. Germline CDR1 is SNHLY and CDR2 is FYNNEI. This CDR3 comprises 15 residues. CDR3 loop: CASRGGHSSNEKLFF. The DNA for the CDR3 is TGTGCCAGCAGGGGGGGTCACTCCTCTAATGAAAAACTGTTTTTT.

V gene TRBV20-1 combines with J gene TRBJ2-7, with TRBD1 identical over 9 bases. V lost 3 bases and J lost 7; bases outside the gene matches: 10. The CDR3 contains 14 residues. The germline V gene has CDR1 DFQATT and CDR2 SNEGSKA (reference sequence). In nucleotides, the CDR3 is TGCAGTGCTAGTAATCAACAGGGGGCGGGGGAGCAGTACTTC. Protein: CSASNQQGAGEQYF.

The chain uses TRBV7-3 and TRBJ2-1; 9 bases fit TRBD2. This CDR3 comprises 17 residues. CDR1 and CDR2 from the germline V gene are SGHTA and FQGTGA. V gave up 0 bases and J gave up 3 bases; unmatched junction bases: 6. The chain's CDR3 is CASSLTGSGGLYNEQFF. CDR3 nucleotides: TGTGCCAGCAGCTTAACAGGCAGCGGGGGGCTCTACAATGAGCAGTTCTTC. The variable domain in full, with the rest retrieved from reference TRBV7-3 and TRBJ2-1, is GAGVSQTPSNKVTEKGKYVELRCDPISGHTALYWYRQSLGQGPEFLIYFQGTGAADDSGLPNDRFFAVRPEGSVSTLKIQRTERGDSAVYLCASSLTGSGGLYNEQFFGPGTRLTVL.

V is TRBV7-9 and J is TRBJ1-4, with D tentatively TRBD1 (5 bases). Germline CDR1 and CDR2: SEHNR and FQNEAQ (reference sequence). CDR3 length: 15 amino acids. The V gene lost 5 bases and the J gene lost 5 bases, with 15 bases spanning the gap. CDR3 amino acids: CASSPGPIGNEKLFF. The CDR3 DNA follows: TGTGCCAGCAGCCCGGGACCCATCGGGAATGAAAAACTGTTTTTT. Supplemented by reference TRBV7-9 and TRBJ1-4, the full variable domain reads DTGVSQNPRHKITKRGQNVTFRCDPISEHNRLYWYRQTLGQGPEFLTYFQNEAQLEKSRLLSDRFSAERPKGSFSTLEIQRTEQGDSAMYLCASSPGPIGNEKLFFGSGTQLSVL.

Here the CDR3 DNA reads TGTGCCAGCAGCCAGGGGCGGACAGGGCTTAATGAAAAACTGTTTTTT. Residues: CASSQGRTGLNEKLFF. The rearrangement joins TRBV3-1 (or the pseudogene TRBV3-2) to TRBJ1-4; TRBD1 matches 8 bases. This CDR3 spans 16 amino acids. The trim removed 3 bases at V and 4 bases at J, leaving 7 bases unmatched. From germline, CDR1 is LGHDT and CDR2 YNNKEL (reference sequence).